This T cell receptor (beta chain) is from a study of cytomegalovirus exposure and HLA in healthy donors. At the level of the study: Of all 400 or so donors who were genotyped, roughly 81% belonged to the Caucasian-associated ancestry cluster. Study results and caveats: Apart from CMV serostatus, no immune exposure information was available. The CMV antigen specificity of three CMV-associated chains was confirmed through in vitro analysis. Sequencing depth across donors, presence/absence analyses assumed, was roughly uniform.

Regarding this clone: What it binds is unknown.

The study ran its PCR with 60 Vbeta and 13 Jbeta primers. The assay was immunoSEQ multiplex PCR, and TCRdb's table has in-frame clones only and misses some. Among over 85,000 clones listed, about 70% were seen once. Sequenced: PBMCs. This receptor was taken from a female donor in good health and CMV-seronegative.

The CDR3: CASSLTGTRNEQFF. The CDR3 bases are TGCGCCAGCAGCTTGACCGGGACTCGCAATGAGCAGTTCTTC. The gene calls are TRBV5-1 and TRBJ2-1; a possible D gene is TRBD2 (6 bases). V lost 1 base, J lost 6 bases, and 11 bases lay in between. The CDR3 has 14 residues. CDR1 is SGHRS and CDR2 is YFSETQ in the germline V gene.